A selection of T cell receptor beta chains follows, all from one sample in a study of blood T cell repertoires in COVID-19. The data were produced by immunoSEQ multiplex PCR, yet TCRdb's version contains in-frame clones alone and is incomplete. Of about 69,000 clones in the sample, roughly 80% were seen once. Source material: peripheral blood. Every receptor here comes from a man aged 60 to 69 with acute or convalescent COVID-19. The CDR3 runs from the conserved cysteine through the conserved F or W. A D gene is named only where the DNA matches it firmly. For some rows the clone size is stated as once, few or many, or as a class when expanded; others skip it.

d_call: TRBD1; clone_size: few; j_call: TRBJ1-5; v_call: TRBV19; cdr3_nt: TGTGCCAGTGACCTACGACAGGGGGGCGGTCAGCCCCAGCATTTT; cdr3_aa: CASDLRQGGGQPQHF
d_call: NA; clone_size: NA; j_call: TRBJ1-1; v_call: TRBV27; cdr3_nt: TGTGCCAGCAGTCTGAGCGGGACAAGACGGACGCCTGAAGCTTTCTTT; cdr3_aa: CASSLSGTRRTPEAFF
d_call: NA; clone_size: NA; j_call: TRBJ2-7; v_call: TRBV4-2; cdr3_nt: TGTGCCAGCAGCCAAAGGGATAGCGGCCAAGCGATCTCCTACGAGCAGTACTTC; cdr3_aa: CASSQRDSGQAISYEQYF
d_call: TRBD1; clone_size: NA; j_call: TRBJ1-1; v_call: TRBV5-4; cdr3_nt: TGTGCCAGCAGCTGGGGGGGACAGGCGAACACTGAAGCTTTCTTT; cdr3_aa: CASSWGGQANTEAFF
d_call: TRBD2; clone_size: NA; j_call: TRBJ2-2; v_call: TRBV7-2; cdr3_nt: TGTGCCAGCGCAGGGGGCCTAGCGGGGGCGAACACCGGGGAGCTGTTTTTT; cdr3_aa: CASAGGLAGANTGELFF
d_call: NA; clone_size: NA; j_call: TRBJ1-6; v_call: TRBV7-3; cdr3_nt: TGTGCCAGCGGCATCCCACGGGACAACATAAATTCACCCCTCCACTTT; cdr3_aa: CASGIPRDNINSPLHF
d_call: NA; clone_size: NA; j_call: TRBJ2-7; v_call: TRBV5-1; cdr3_nt: TGCGCCAGCAGCTTGGACGGGGGCTACGAGCAGTACTTC; cdr3_aa: CASSLDGGYEQYF
d_call: TRBD1; clone_size: NA; j_call: TRBJ2-3; v_call: TRBV10-1; cdr3_nt: TGCGCCAGCAGCGGAACACAGGGGACGTACACAGATACGCAGTATTTT; cdr3_aa: CASSGTQGTYTDTQYF
d_call: TRBD1; clone_size: NA; j_call: TRBJ1-2; v_call: TRBV6-2/TRBV6-3; cdr3_nt: TGTGCCAGCAGCCTCACAGGGGACTATGGCTACACCTTC; cdr3_aa: CASSLTGDYGYTF
d_call: NA; clone_size: NA; j_call: TRBJ2-1; v_call: TRBV7-2; cdr3_nt: TGTGCCAGCAGCTTTATATACGGGCAGGGCGTCTACAATGAGCAGTTCTTC; cdr3_aa: CASSFIYGQGVYNEQFF
d_call: NA; clone_size: NA; j_call: TRBJ2-5; v_call: TRBV7-2; cdr3_nt: TGTGCCAGCAGCCTTAGAGCCCGCGGCGTTCAAGAGACCCAGTACTTC; cdr3_aa: CASSLRARGVQETQYF
d_call: NA; clone_size: NA; j_call: TRBJ1-5; v_call: TRBV28; cdr3_nt: TGTGCCAGCAGTATAAAGACGGGATATCAGCCCCAGCATTTT; cdr3_aa: CASSIKTGYQPQHF
d_call: TRBD1; clone_size: NA; j_call: TRBJ2-3; v_call: TRBV5-1; cdr3_nt: TGCGCCAGCAGCCGGACAGGGGGCGGGTCAGATACGCAGTATTTT; cdr3_aa: CASSRTGGGSDTQYF
d_call: TRBD2; clone_size: NA; j_call: TRBJ2-1; v_call: TRBV7-3; cdr3_nt: TGTGCCAGCAGCCCCCGAACTAGCGGGGGGGTCAATGAGCAGTTCTTC; cdr3_aa: CASSPRTSGGVNEQFF
d_call: TRBD1; clone_size: NA; j_call: TRBJ2-5; v_call: TRBV10-1; cdr3_nt: TGCGCCAGCAGCGAAACGACAGGGGGCCAAGAGACCCAGTACTTC; cdr3_aa: CASSETTGGQETQYF
d_call: TRBD2; clone_size: NA; j_call: TRBJ2-5; v_call: TRBV7-3; cdr3_nt: TGTGCCAGCAGCTCGACTAGCGGGGGAGGGGAGACCCAGTACTTC; cdr3_aa: CASSSTSGGGETQYF
d_call: TRBD1; clone_size: NA; j_call: TRBJ1-5; v_call: TRBV7-2; cdr3_nt: TGTGCCAGCAGCTTAGGGGACAGGGTCGCGCCCCAGCATTTT; cdr3_aa: CASSLGDRVAPQHF
d_call: TRBD1; clone_size: NA; j_call: TRBJ2-1; v_call: TRBV19; cdr3_nt: TGTGCCAGTAGCGAGGGACAGGGGGCCTACAATGAGCAGTTCTTC; cdr3_aa: CASSEGQGAYNEQFF
d_call: TRBD2; clone_size: NA; j_call: TRBJ2-4; v_call: TRBV18; cdr3_nt: TGTGCCAGCTCACTCCGGACTAGCGATGGCAAAAACATTCAGTACTTC; cdr3_aa: CASSLRTSDGKNIQYF
d_call: TRBD1; clone_size: few; j_call: TRBJ2-3; v_call: TRBV18; cdr3_nt: TGTGCCAGCTCACGGACAGGGGCACTCACAGATACGCAGTATTTT; cdr3_aa: CASSRTGALTDTQYF
d_call: NA; clone_size: NA; j_call: TRBJ1-4; v_call: TRBV7-9; cdr3_nt: TGTGCCAGCAGCCCTAGGGTTACAGGGATAAAGGGACTGTTTTTT; cdr3_aa: CASSPRVTGIKGLFF
d_call: TRBD2; clone_size: few; j_call: TRBJ2-5; v_call: TRBV6-2/TRBV6-3; cdr3_nt: TGTGCCAGCAGCCTTAGCGGGGGGCCGACGACCCAGTACTTC; cdr3_aa: CASSLSGGPTTQYF
d_call: TRBD1; clone_size: NA; j_call: TRBJ1-4; v_call: TRBV9; cdr3_nt: TGTGCCAGCAGCCCCCGGGACAGGGGGAATGAAAAACTGTTTTTT; cdr3_aa: CASSPRDRGNEKLFF
d_call: NA; clone_size: NA; j_call: TRBJ1-5; v_call: TRBV19; cdr3_nt: TGTGCCAGTAGTAAGGGGTTTACCAATCAGCCCCAGCATTTT; cdr3_aa: CASSKGFTNQPQHF
d_call: NA; clone_size: NA; j_call: TRBJ2-1; v_call: TRBV7-9; cdr3_nt: TGTGCCAGCAGCTTATATGACAGCCAACAGTTCTTC; cdr3_aa: CASSLYDSQQFF
d_call: NA; clone_size: once; j_call: TRBJ2-5; v_call: TRBV7-2; cdr3_nt: TGTGCCAGCAGCTTAGCCAATGTACAGTCGGAGACCCAGTACTTC; cdr3_aa: CASSLANVQSETQYF
d_call: TRBD1; clone_size: few; j_call: TRBJ1-1; v_call: TRBV5-1; cdr3_nt: TGCGCCAGCAGCTTGTCGGCCCCCGGGACAGATTTGAACACTGAAGCTTTCTTT; cdr3_aa: CASSLSAPGTDLNTEAFF
d_call: NA; clone_size: NA; j_call: TRBJ1-4; v_call: TRBV6-5; cdr3_nt: TGTGCCATTGCACTTTGGGCAAATGAAAAACTGTTTTTT; cdr3_aa: CAIALWANEKLFF
d_call: TRBD1; clone_size: NA; j_call: TRBJ1-6; v_call: TRBV6-5; cdr3_nt: TGTGCCAGCAGTTATAGCCCCAGGGGGAATAATTCACCCCTCCACTTT; cdr3_aa: CASSYSPRGNNSPLHF
d_call: NA; clone_size: NA; j_call: TRBJ1-2; v_call: TRBV12-3/TRBV12-4; cdr3_nt: TGTGCCAGCAGTACGGACAGTATCTATGGCTACACCTTC; cdr3_aa: CASSTDSIYGYTF
d_call: TRBD2; clone_size: NA; j_call: TRBJ2-2; v_call: TRBV7-8; cdr3_nt: TGTGCCAGCAGCGCAACTAGCGGGGGTTCCGGGGAGCTGTTTTTT; cdr3_aa: CASSATSGGSGELFF
d_call: TRBD1; clone_size: NA; j_call: TRBJ1-3; v_call: TRBV2; cdr3_nt: TGTGCCAGCAGTGTACAGGGGTTATCAGGAAACACCATATATTTT; cdr3_aa: CASSVQGLSGNTIYF
d_call: TRBD1; clone_size: NA; j_call: TRBJ1-2; v_call: TRBV7-3; cdr3_nt: TGTGCCAGCAGCTCCCCGGAGGTGACAGGGAGAGGCTACACCTTC; cdr3_aa: CASSSPEVTGRGYTF
d_call: TRBD1; clone_size: NA; j_call: TRBJ1-6; v_call: TRBV4-2; cdr3_nt: TGTGCCAGCAGTCAGACAGGGGGAGTTGGTTCACCCCTCCACTTT; cdr3_aa: CASSQTGGVGSPLHF
d_call: TRBD1; clone_size: NA; j_call: TRBJ1-1; v_call: TRBV29-1; cdr3_nt: TGCAGCGTCGCCTCACAGGGGGTGGCTGAAGCTTTCTTT; cdr3_aa: CSVASQGVAEAFF
d_call: NA; clone_size: NA; j_call: TRBJ1-2; v_call: TRBV18; cdr3_nt: TGTGCCAGCTCACCGGACGGGCGGGTCTTCTATGGCTACACCTTC; cdr3_aa: CASSPDGRVFYGYTF
d_call: NA; clone_size: once; j_call: TRBJ1-1; v_call: TRBV4-2; cdr3_nt: TGTGCCAGCAGCCAGCCGGAGGAGGACACTGAAGCTTTCTTT; cdr3_aa: CASSQPEEDTEAFF
d_call: TRBD2; clone_size: NA; j_call: TRBJ2-4; v_call: TRBV6-5; cdr3_nt: TGTGCCAGCAGAACTAGCGGGGGGGCCAAAAACATTCAGTACTTC; cdr3_aa: CASRTSGGAKNIQYF
d_call: TRBD1; clone_size: NA; j_call: TRBJ1-1; v_call: TRBV2; cdr3_nt: TGTGCCAGCAGTAAGGGACAGGGGAGCACTGAAGCTTTCTTT; cdr3_aa: CASSKGQGSTEAFF
d_call: NA; clone_size: few; j_call: TRBJ2-1; v_call: TRBV7-3; cdr3_nt: TGTGCCAGCACCCCGGGGAACCTCAATGAGCAGTTCTTC; cdr3_aa: CASTPGNLNEQFF
d_call: NA; clone_size: NA; j_call: TRBJ2-6; v_call: TRBV4-1; cdr3_nt: TGCGCCAGCAGCCAAGAATCAGGGTTCGGGGCCAACGTCCTGACTTTC; cdr3_aa: CASSQESGFGANVLTF
d_call: NA; clone_size: NA; j_call: TRBJ1-4; v_call: TRBV3-1/TRBV3-2; cdr3_nt: TGTGCCAGCAGCCAAGTCCGGACAGTAATCAATGAAAAACTGTTTTTT; cdr3_aa: CASSQVRTVINEKLFF
d_call: TRBD1; clone_size: NA; j_call: TRBJ2-3; v_call: TRBV6-4; cdr3_nt: TGTGCCAGCAGTGACAGGACAGGGGCTCCAGATACGCAGTATTTT; cdr3_aa: CASSDRTGAPDTQYF
d_call: NA; clone_size: NA; j_call: TRBJ1-5; v_call: TRBV7-2; cdr3_nt: TGTGCCAGCGGGAGTACAGAGCATCAGCCCCAGCATTTT; cdr3_aa: CASGSTEHQPQHF
d_call: NA; clone_size: NA; j_call: TRBJ1-2; v_call: TRBV7-9; cdr3_nt: TGTGCCAGCAGCCGGCCTTTGAGCGCAAACTATGGCTACACCTTC; cdr3_aa: CASSRPLSANYGYTF
d_call: NA; clone_size: NA; j_call: TRBJ2-7; v_call: TRBV4-2; cdr3_nt: TGTGCCAGCAGCCAAGAGGTGAACCGAGCCTACGAGCAGTACTTC; cdr3_aa: CASSQEVNRAYEQYF
d_call: TRBD1; clone_size: once; j_call: TRBJ1-2; v_call: TRBV20-1; cdr3_nt: TGCAGTGCTAGTTGGGCGGGACAGGGGATCGGCTACACCTTC; cdr3_aa: CSASWAGQGIGYTF